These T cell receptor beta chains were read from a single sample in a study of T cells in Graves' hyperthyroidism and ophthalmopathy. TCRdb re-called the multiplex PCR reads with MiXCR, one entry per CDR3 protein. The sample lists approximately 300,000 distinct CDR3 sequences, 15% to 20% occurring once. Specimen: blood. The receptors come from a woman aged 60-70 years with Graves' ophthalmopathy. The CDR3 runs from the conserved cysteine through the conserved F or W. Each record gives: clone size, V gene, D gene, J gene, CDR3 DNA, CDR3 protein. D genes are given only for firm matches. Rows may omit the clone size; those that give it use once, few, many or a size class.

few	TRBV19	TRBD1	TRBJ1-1	TGTGCCAGTAGAAGGGACAGGGTTTCGATGGCTTTCTTT	CASRRDRVSMAFF
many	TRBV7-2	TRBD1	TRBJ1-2	TGTGCCAGCAGCACCCAACAGGGGGCTACTGTTGGCTACACCTTC	CASSTQQGATVGYTF
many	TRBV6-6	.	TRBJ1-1	TGTGCCAGCAGTTACGATGCGGATAGAAACACTGAAGCTTTCTTT	CASSYDADRNTEAFF
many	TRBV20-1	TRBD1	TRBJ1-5	TGCAGTGCGGCAGACAGGGTGGATCAGCCCCAGCATTTT	CSAADRVDQPQHF
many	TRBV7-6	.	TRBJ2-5	TGTGCCAGCAGCTTAGTCAAGGGTGAAGAGACCCAGTACTTC	CASSLVKGEETQYF
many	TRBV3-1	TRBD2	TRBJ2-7	TGTGCCAGCAGCCAAGAGAATCTAGGGGAGGGCTCCTACGAGCAGTACTTC	CASSQENLGEGSYEQYF
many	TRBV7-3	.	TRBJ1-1	TGTGCCAGCAGCAAAGGGGGGAACACTGAAGCTTTCTTT	CASSKGGNTEAFF
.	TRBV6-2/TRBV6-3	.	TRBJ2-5	TGTGCCAGCAGTCCCAGCGTCAGAATCCGAGAGACCCAGTACTTC	CASSPSVRIRETQYF
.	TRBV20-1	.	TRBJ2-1	TGCAGTGCCGTCCGGGGGCCACCCTCCTACAATGAGCAGTTCTTC	CSAVRGPPSYNEQFF
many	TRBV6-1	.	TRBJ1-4	TGTGCCAGCCGTTGGGGGCAGGGAGCTAATGAAAAACTGTTTTTT	CASRWGQGANEKLFF
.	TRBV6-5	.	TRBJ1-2	TGTGCCAGCAGTTACGGGGGCGCAAGAGATGGCTACACCTTC	CASSYGGARDGYTF
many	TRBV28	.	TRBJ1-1	TGTGCCAGCAGTTTAAGCACTGAAGCTTTCTTT	CASSLSTEAFF
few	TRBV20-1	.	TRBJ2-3	TGCAGTGCTAGAGTATTTTTGAGGGGTTCCACAGATACGCAGTATTTT	CSARVFLRGSTDTQYF
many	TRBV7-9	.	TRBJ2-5	TGTGCCAGCAGCTTAGCCCTTTCTGGGCGGGAGACCCAGTACTTC	CASSLALSGRETQYF
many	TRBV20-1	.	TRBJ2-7	TGCAGTGCAGCCAGTTACTACGAGCAGTACTTC	CSAASYYEQYF
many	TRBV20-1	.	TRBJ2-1	TGCAGTGGAGACAGGAGTAATGAGCAGTTCTTC	CSGDRSNEQFF
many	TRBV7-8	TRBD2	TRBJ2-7	TGTGCCAGCAGCTTCTGGGGGAGGGGATTCCCCTACGAGCAGTACTTC	CASSFWGRGFPYEQYF
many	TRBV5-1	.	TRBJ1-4	TGCGCCAGCAGCTTGGTGGCAGGGACTAATGAAAAACTGTTTTTT	CASSLVAGTNEKLFF
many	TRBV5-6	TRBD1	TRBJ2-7	TGTGCCAGCAGCTTGGTGGGACAGGGGCGCGAGCAGTACTTC	CASSLVGQGREQYF
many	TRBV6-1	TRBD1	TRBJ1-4	TGTGCCAGCACCGTGGGACAGGGTTTTGCAAAACTGTTTTTT	CASTVGQGFAKLFF
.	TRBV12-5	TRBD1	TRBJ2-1	TGTGCTAGTGGTTTGGTACGTGGGACAGGGTCGAATGAGCAGTTCTTC	CASGLVRGTGSNEQFF
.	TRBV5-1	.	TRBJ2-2	TGCGCCAGCAGCTTAACGAGTTCGGTCACCGGGGAGCCGTTTTTT	CASSLTSSVTGEPFF
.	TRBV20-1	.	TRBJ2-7	TGCAGTGCTAGAGAGGCGCAACTCTCCTACGAGCAGTACTTC	CSAREAQLSYEQYF
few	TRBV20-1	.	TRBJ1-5	TGCAGTGCTTGCCCCTTTGGGGGCCGAGATCAGCCCCAGCATTTT	CSACPFGGRDQPQHF
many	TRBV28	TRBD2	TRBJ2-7	TGTGCCAGCAGGAGACCCGGGCCGAGCGGGAAGTACGAGCAGTACTTC	CASRRPGPSGKYEQYF
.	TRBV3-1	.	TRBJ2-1	TGTGCCAGCAGCCGCGGCAGGAACATCTACAATGAGCAGTTCTTC	CASSRGRNIYNEQFF
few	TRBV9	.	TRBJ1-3	TGTGCCAGCAGCGTAGCGGCACACGACTCTGGAAACACCATATATTTT	CASSVAAHDSGNTIYF
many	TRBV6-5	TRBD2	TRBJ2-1	TGTGCCAGCAGTTACTCGGCGGGGGATGAGCAGTTCTTC	CASSYSAGDEQFF
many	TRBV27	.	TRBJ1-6	TGTGCCAGCAGTTCCTCGACAGTTTCGGGTTCACCCCTCCACTTT	CASSSSTVSGSPLHF
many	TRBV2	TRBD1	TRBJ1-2	TGTGCCAGCAGTCGACAGGGGGCTCAAAGCTATGGCTACACCTTC	CASSRQGAQSYGYTF
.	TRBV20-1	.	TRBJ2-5	TGCAGTGCTAGTGTGAGACAAGAGACCCAGTACTTC	CSASVRQETQYF
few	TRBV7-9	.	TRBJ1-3	TGTGCCAGCAGCTCGAATCAGGGAAGAAACACCATATATTTT	CASSSNQGRNTIYF
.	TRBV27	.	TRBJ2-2	TGTGCCAGCACTGTCCGGGAATACACCGGGGAGCTGTTTTTT	CASTVREYTGELFF
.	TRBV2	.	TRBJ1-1	TGTGCCAGCAGGGCACCGGGAGGAGGGACTGAAGCTTTCTTT	CASRAPGGGTEAFF
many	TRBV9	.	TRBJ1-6	TGTGCCAGCAGCGCAGGGTTCAATTCACCCCTCCACTTT	CASSAGFNSPLHF
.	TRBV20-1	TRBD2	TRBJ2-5	TGCAGTGCTAGAGGAATGCGGGGGAGGTTGGAGACCCAGTACTTC	CSARGMRGRLETQYF
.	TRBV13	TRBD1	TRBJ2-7	TGTGCCAGCAGCTTAGCGGGACAGTTACACGAGCAGTACTTC	CASSLAGQLHEQYF
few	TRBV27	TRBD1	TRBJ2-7	TGTGCCAGCAGAACAGGGGGCCGCGAGCAGTACTTC	CASRTGGREQYF
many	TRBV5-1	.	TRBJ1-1	TGCGCCAGCAGCTTAATTCCAGGAGAGAACACTGAAGCTTTCTTT	CASSLIPGENTEAFF
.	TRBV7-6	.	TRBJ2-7	TGTGCCAGCAGCCCAATGCAGGGCACCGAGCAGTACTTC	CASSPMQGTEQYF
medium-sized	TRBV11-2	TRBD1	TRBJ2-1	TGTGCCAGCAGCCAACCCGACAGGGGGCTTAGTGAGCAGTTCTTC	CASSQPDRGLSEQFF
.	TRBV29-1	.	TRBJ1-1	TGCAGCGTTGATTGGGGGGGGGACACTGAAGCTTTCTTT	CSVDWGGDTEAFF
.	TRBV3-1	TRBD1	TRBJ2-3	TGTGCCAGCAGCTCCCGGGACAGGGTGATAACAGATACGCAGTATTTT	CASSSRDRVITDTQYF
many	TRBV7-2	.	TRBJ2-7	TGTGCCAGCAGCTCCCAGGCAGGGCTCCACGAGCAGTACTTC	CASSSQAGLHEQYF
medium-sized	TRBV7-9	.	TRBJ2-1	TGTGCCAGCAGCTCTGAGCTAGCCTACAATGAGCAGTTCTTC	CASSSELAYNEQFF
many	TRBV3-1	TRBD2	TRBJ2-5	TGTGCCAGCAGCCGCGCGACTAGCCTGCGAGAGACCCAGTACTTC	CASSRATSLRETQYF
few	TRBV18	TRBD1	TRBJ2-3	TGTGTCAGCTCACCATTCGGACAGGGGGGCACAGATACGCAGTATTTT	CVSSPFGQGGTDTQYF
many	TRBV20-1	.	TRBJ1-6	TGCAGTGCTAGAGATCCGCTAGGGGACCTTTATAATTCACCCCTCCACTTT	CSARDPLGDLYNSPLHF
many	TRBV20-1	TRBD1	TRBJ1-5	TGCAGTGCTAGAGATAGACTAATCAGGGGGGCCCAGCATTTT	CSARDRLIRGAQHF
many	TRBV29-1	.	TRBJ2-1	TGCAGCGCGTCCCGGGCCGCTGCTTACAATGAGCAGTTCTTC	CSASRAAAYNEQFF
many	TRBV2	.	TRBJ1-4	TGTGCCAGCGGCCGGGAGGGTAATGAAAAACTGTTTTTT	CASGREGNEKLFF
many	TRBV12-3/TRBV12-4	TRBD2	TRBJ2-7	TGTGCCAGCAGTCTCCGGGGGGGGTCCTACGAGCAGTACTTC	CASSLRGGSYEQYF
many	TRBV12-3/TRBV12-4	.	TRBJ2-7	TGTGCCAGCAGTTTTAGCTACAGGCGCTACGAGCAGTACTTC	CASSFSYRRYEQYF
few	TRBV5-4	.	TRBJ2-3	TGTGCCAGCAGCCCCCAGGCGGCAGACCCCACAGATACGCAGTATTTT	CASSPQAADPTDTQYF